This is a list of T cell receptor beta chains from one sample in a study of blood T cells in healthy people across ages. TCRdb used MiXCR to reprocess the 5' RACE reads, holding one entry per CDR3 protein. Found here are some 890,000 distinct CDR3 sequences, 25% to 35% of them singletons; the top ten hold approximately 10%. The sample was also reused in another study, on T cells of mothers and their children.

The sequenced sample consisted of blood. The receptors here all came from a woman aged 40 to 50 in good health. The CDR3 runs from the conserved cysteine through the conserved F or W. The D gene is left open where the match is weak. Size is stated for part of the rows, as once, few or many counts, or as a class when the clone is expanded.

abundance,len,j_gene,d_gene,v_gene,CDR3aa,CDR3nt
.,13,TRBJ1-2,.,TRBV12-3/TRBV12-4,CASSLVVGYGYTF,TGTGCCAGCAGTTTGGTAGTTGGGTATGGCTACACCTTC
few,14,TRBJ2-5,TRBD2,TRBV2,CASSESLSGGTQYF,TGTGCCAGCAGTGAAAGCCTGAGCGGGGGGACCCAGTACTTC
.,15,TRBJ2-7,.,TRBV7-8,CASSAIRGSSYEQYF,TGTGCCAGCAGCGCAATCAGGGGATCCTCCTACGAGCAGTACTTC
many,15,TRBJ2-7,TRBD1,TRBV7-8,CASSRGTDRGYEQYF,TGTGCCAGCAGCCGAGGAACCGACAGGGGCTACGAGCAGTACTTC
many,13,TRBJ2-5,.,TRBV6-2/TRBV6-3,CASSYSKVETQYF,TGTGCCAGCAGTTACTCGAAGGTGGAGACCCAGTACTTC
few,14,TRBJ2-7,TRBD1,TRBV6-5,CASSYSRDSHEQYF,TGTGCCAGCAGTTACTCTCGGGACAGCCACGAGCAGTACTTC
.,13,TRBJ1-2,.,TRBV28,CASTLKGNYGYTF,TGTGCCAGCACCCTCAAGGGAAACTATGGCTACACCTTC
few,13,TRBJ2-3,.,TRBV6-5,CASRNFGQDTQYF,TGTGCCAGCAGGAATTTCGGGCAAGATACGCAGTATTTT
few,15,TRBJ2-1,.,TRBV7-3,CASSLSGDSYNEQFF,TGTGCCAGCAGCTTGAGCGGTGACTCCTACAATGAGCAGTTCTTC
many,17,TRBJ2-7,.,TRBV5-1,CASSWTATGSSSYEQYF,TGCGCCAGCAGCTGGACGGCTACCGGGAGTAGCTCCTACGAGCAGTACTTC
.,14,TRBJ1-6,.,TRBV5-1,CASSLDVGNSPLHF,TGCGCCAGCAGCTTGGACGTTGGCAATTCACCCCTCCACTTT
few,15,TRBJ2-3,.,TRBV20-1,CSARDLGISADTQYF,TGCAGTGCTAGAGATCTCGGGATTTCGGCAGATACGCAGTATTTT
few,14,TRBJ2-1,TRBD2,TRBV29-1,CSVTSGGVYNEQFF,TGCAGCGTGACTAGCGGGGGGGTATACAATGAGCAGTTCTTC
.,15,TRBJ2-1,.,TRBV12-3/TRBV12-4,CASKGGGLSYNEQFF,TGTGCCAGTAAAGGGGGGGGCCTCTCCTACAATGAGCAGTTCTTC
few,14,TRBJ2-1,.,TRBV5-1,CASSRAPAYNEQFF,TGCGCCAGCAGCCGGGCCCCGGCCTACAATGAGCAGTTCTTC
many,15,TRBJ2-5,TRBD2,TRBV20-1,CSAKRTSGDQETQYF,TGCAGTGCAAAACGGACTAGCGGGGATCAAGAGACCCAGTACTTC
few,13,TRBJ2-7,TRBD1,TRBV2,CASSLWTGNEQYF,TGTGCCAGCAGTCTTTGGACAGGGAACGAGCAGTACTTC
many,15,TRBJ1-6,TRBD1,TRBV20-1,CSARDAQGRNSPLHF,TGCAGTGCTAGAGACGCACAGGGGCGGAATTCACCCCTCCACTTT
.,12,TRBJ2-7,.,TRBV20-1,CSVVGTDYEQYF,TGCAGTGTTGTAGGCACCGACTACGAGCAGTACTTC
.,19,TRBJ2-3,TRBD2,TRBV7-9,CASSPGPISRRGGVDTQYF,TGTGCCAGCAGCCCGGGACCGATTTCTCGGCGGGGGGGCGTAGATACGCAGTATTTT
.,19,TRBJ2-3,TRBD2,TRBV7-2,CASSLRVLAGGPFPDTQYF,TGTGCCAGCAGCTTAAGGGTCCTAGCGGGGGGGCCTTTCCCAGATACGCAGTATTTT
many,14,TRBJ2-5,.,TRBV28,CASSWFRGLETQYF,TGTGCCAGCAGTTGGTTCCGCGGGCTGGAGACCCAGTACTTC
.,16,TRBJ1-5,.,TRBV19,CASSAWGGGRGQPQHF,TGTGCCAGTAGCGCCTGGGGAGGGGGAAGAGGTCAGCCCCAGCATTTT
few,15,TRBJ2-4,TRBD2,TRBV6-6,CASSQTSGGRNIQYF,TGTGCCAGCAGTCAGACTAGCGGGGGGAGAAACATTCAGTACTTC
.,15,TRBJ1-5,.,TRBV12-3/TRBV12-4,CASSSQDSRNQPQHF,TGTGCCAGCAGTTCCCAGGATAGCAGGAATCAGCCCCAGCATTTT
.,17,TRBJ2-1,.,TRBV7-3,CASSPIGGGRERHEQFF,TGTGCCAGCAGCCCAATTGGGGGGGGCAGGGAACGTCATGAGCAGTTCTTC
few,16,TRBJ1-1,TRBD1,TRBV6-6,CASSYLGQGAHTEAFF,TGTGCCAGCAGTTACCTCGGACAGGGGGCACACACTGAAGCTTTCTTT
.,15,TRBJ2-2,TRBD1,TRBV9,CASSGGQGSTGELFF,TGTGCCAGCAGCGGCGGACAGGGGAGCACCGGGGAGCTGTTTTTT
few,13,TRBJ1-2,TRBD1,TRBV18,CASSTTGAKGYTF,TGTGCCAGCTCAACAACAGGGGCCAAGGGCTACACCTTC
many,13,TRBJ2-3,.,TRBV4-1,CASSSQIPDTQYF,TGCGCCAGCAGCTCTCAAATTCCAGATACGCAGTATTTT
.,13,TRBJ2-7,.,TRBV28,CASRPQGSYEQYF,TGTGCCAGCAGACCTCAGGGGTCCTACGAGCAGTACTTC
few,15,TRBJ1-3,.,TRBV7-6,CASSLTAVSGNTIYF,TGTGCCAGCAGCCTGACAGCGGTCTCTGGAAACACCATATATTTT
few,13,TRBJ1-1,.,TRBV6-2/TRBV6-3,CASSPPTNTEAFF,TGTGCCAGCAGTCCCCCTACGAACACTGAAGCTTTCTTT
once,17,TRBJ1-3,.,TRBV2,CASSEAGGRWSGNTIYF,TGTGCCAGCAGTGAAGCGGGGGGGCGCTGGTCTGGAAACACCATATATTTT
few,15,TRBJ2-1,.,TRBV7-8,CASSLGGPAYNEQFF,TGTGCCAGCAGCTTAGGGGGTCCAGCATACAATGAGCAGTTCTTC
.,12,TRBJ2-5,.,TRBV7-7,CASGQAQETQDF,TGTGCTAGCGGACAGGCGCAAGAGACCCAGGACTTC
.,15,TRBJ1-4,.,TRBV14,CASSQLKGRDEKLFF,TGTGCCAGCAGCCAATTAAAGGGGCGGGATGAAAAACTGTTTTTT
.,14,TRBJ1-3,TRBD1,TRBV7-9,CASSADRAGNTIYF,TGTGCCAGCAGCGCCGACAGGGCTGGAAACACCATATATTTT
few,11,TRBJ1-5,.,TRBV28,CANSPGWPQHF,TGTGCCAACAGCCCCGGGTGGCCCCAGCATTTT
.,18,TRBJ2-1,.,TRBV5-1,CASSSRGGVGLSHNEQFF,TGCGCCAGCAGCTCGAGGGGTGGCGTGGGGCTCTCCCACAATGAGCAGTTCTTC
few,14,TRBJ2-1,.,TRBV7-2,CASSPTNSPHEQFF,TGTGCCAGCAGCCCTACTAACAGTCCCCATGAGCAGTTCTTC
.,14,TRBJ1-5,TRBD1,TRBV28,CASRMTGASQPQHF,TGTGCCAGCAGGATGACAGGGGCCTCTCAGCCCCAGCATTTT
.,16,TRBJ1-1,.,TRBV6-2/TRBV6-3,CASSYSPVDMNTEAFF,TGTGCCAGCAGTTACTCGCCCGTGGACATGAACACTGAAGCTTTCTTT
.,15,TRBJ2-7,TRBD2,TRBV5-8,CTSSLGLAEFYEQYF,TGTACCAGCAGCTTGGGCCTAGCGGAGTTCTACGAGCAGTACTTC
.,14,TRBJ1-2,.,TRBV28,CAISEWGVDYGYTF,TGTGCCATCAGTGAGTGGGGAGTGGACTATGGCTACACCTTC
many,13,TRBJ2-7,.,TRBV24-1,CATSLGGSYEQYF,TGTGCCACCAGTCTCGGGGGATCCTACGAGCAGTACTTC
.,15,TRBJ2-3,TRBD1,TRBV5-1,CASLLGQGYTDTQYF,TGCGCCAGCCTCCTCGGACAGGGCTACACAGATACGCAGTATTTT
.,13,TRBJ1-1,.,TRBV20-1,CSAGDRTYTEAFF,TGCAGTGCTGGTGACAGGACTTACACTGAAGCTTTCTTT
few,15,TRBJ2-7,.,TRBV20-1,CSASLTSRGTYEQYF,TGCAGTGCTAGTCTCACAAGTCGAGGAACCTACGAGCAGTACTTC
.,15,TRBJ2-1,.,TRBV7-2,CASSLAWVGGGEQFF,TGTGCCAGCAGCTTAGCGTGGGTAGGGGGAGGTGAGCAGTTCTTC
few,14,TRBJ1-4,TRBD1,TRBV29-1,CSVGQGFGNEKLFF,TGCAGCGTGGGACAGGGCTTTGGTAATGAAAAACTGTTTTTT
few,14,TRBJ1-1,.,TRBV28,CASSLVRGSGEAFF,TGTGCCAGCAGTTTAGTGAGGGGAAGTGGTGAAGCTTTCTTT